This passage covers 14 T cell receptor beta chains from one sample sequenced in a study of shared clonotypes between healthy human individuals. The method was immunoSEQ multiplex PCR; TCRdb's version includes in-frame clones alone and lacks a portion of them. The data contain some 320,000 clones, roughly 91% of them singletons. Sample: memory CD8+ T cells sorted from blood. Documented subset: CD45RO+ cells pooled with CCR7-negative TemRA cells. These receptors were obtained from a man younger than 35 in good health.

V is TRBV9 and J is TRBJ2-7, with D unresolved. The V end lost 0 bases, the J end lost 0 bases, and 10 bases lay between the germline ends. This CDR3 has 15 residues. CDR1 and CDR2 from the germline V gene are SGDLS and YYNGEE. The CDR3 DNA follows: TGTGCCAGCAGCGTAGCCATCGGAAGCTCCTACGAGCAGTACTTC. The encoded protein is CASSVAIGSSYEQYF.

V and J are TRBV25-1 and TRBJ1-4, with 9 bases aligning to TRBD1. The V and J ends lost 5 bases and 2 bases, in that order; junction bases with no gene match: 9. Germline V gene lookup returns CDR1 MGHDK and CDR2 SYGVNS. The CDR3 has 17 amino acids. The CDR3 reads CASSQYPGTGTNEKLFF. As DNA, the CDR3 is TGTGCCAGCAGTCAGTATCCCGGGACAGGGACTAATGAAAAACTGTTTTTT.

The V call is TRBV10-1, the J call TRBJ1-2; D gene unclear. This CDR3 comprises 14 residues. Trimming stripped 0 bases from V and 3 bases from J, with 8 bases between. The V gene's germline CDR1 is WNHNN and CDR2 SYGVQD (reference sequence). This CDR3 reads CASSESSQDYGYTF. CDR3 sequence (DNA): TGCGCCAGCAGTGAGTCGTCGCAGGACTATGGCTACACCTTC.

The chain employs TRBV5-1 and TRBJ2-7, with D perhaps matching TRBD2 (6 bases). The CDR3 is 14 amino acids. Trimming took off 4 bases at V and 0 bases at J, with 11 bases between the two ends. Germline V gene data show CDR1 as SGHRS and CDR2 as YFSETQ. The CDR3: CASSTDGGSYEQYF. DNA of the CDR3: TGCGCCAGCAGCACGGACGGGGGCTCCTACGAGCAGTACTTC.

The chain carries TRBV28 and TRBJ1-3, with D hard to call. Germline assignment: CDR1 MDHEN and CDR2 SYDVKM. Trimming left V 5 bases short and J 3 bases short, with 14 bases between. The CDR3 extends over 15 amino acids. CDR3 loop: CASSARGLIGNTIYF. CDR3 in DNA: TGTGCCAGCAGTGCCCGGGGTCTAATTGGAAACACCATATATTTT.

The sample holds a few counts of this clone. The chain has TRBV11-2 and TRBJ2-2, with a possible D match to TRBD1 (6 bases). The V end lost 6 bases, the J end lost 4 bases, and 15 bases lay between the germline ends. Germline V gene lookup returns CDR1 SGHAT and CDR2 FQNNGV. CDR3 length: 15 amino acids. CDR3: CASRPPDRVTGELFF. Here the CDR3 DNA reads TGTGCCAGCAGGCCCCCGGACAGAGTCACCGGGGAGCTGTTTTTT.

The chain combines TRBV7-9 with TRBJ2-7; 7 bases match TRBD1. The CDR3 totals 16 residues. V was pared by 4 bases and J by 3 bases, with 12 bases of the junction left unmatched. Germline V CDR1 and CDR2: SEHNR, FQNEAQ (reference sequence). CDR3 sequence (DNA): TGTGCCAGCAGCTACACGGCGACAGGGAGAGACTACGAGCAGTACTTC. Its translation is CASSYTATGRDYEQYF.

The J gene is TRBJ2-7, the V gene TRBV7-8; no reliable D call. The V gene's germline CDR1 is SGHVS and CDR2 FQNEAQ. The CDR3 has 15 amino acids. V was cut by 2 bases and J by 2 bases, with 13 bases left in between. CDR3 region: CASSLKPDPTYEQYF. In DNA, the CDR3 is TGTGCCAGCAGCTTAAAACCGGACCCCACCTACGAGCAGTACTTC.

This clone appeared once. This rearrangement joins TRBV7-9 to TRBJ1-4, with 8 bases identical to TRBD1. This CDR3 has 17 residues. Trimming took 4 bases from V and 7 from J; bases not matched to a gene: 14. CDR1 SEHNR and CDR2 FQNEAQ come from the germline V gene (reference sequence). The CDR3 DNA reads TGTGCCAGCAGCTCCCCCGGAACAGGGGGTGTTCGTGAAAAACTGTTTTTT. Translating gives CASSSPGTGGVREKLFF.

CDR3 sequence: CASSLVWGNEQYF. CDR3 coding DNA: TGTGCCAGCAGCTTAGTTTGGGGTAACGAGCAGTACTTC. The chain is built from TRBV7-9 and TRBJ2-7, with D uncertain. The germline CDR1 and CDR2 sequences are SEHNR and FQNEAQ (reference sequence). Trimming shortened V by 1 base and J by 5 bases, and 9 bases separated the two germline ends. The CDR3 runs 13 residues.

The genes are TRBV5-8 and TRBJ1-2; possible D gene TRBD1, 5 bases. CDR1 is SGHTS and CDR2 is YDEGEE in the germline V gene. Deletions cut 4 bases from V and 1 base from J, with 8 bases between. CDR3 length equals 13 residues. The CDR3 loop is CASSEGRNYGYTF. CDR3 nucleotides: TGTGCCAGCAGCGAGGGACGTAACTATGGCTACACCTTC.

This chain joins TRBV13 and TRBJ2-3, with 7 bases identical to TRBD1. The length of the CDR3 is 16 residues. The germline CDR1 and CDR2 sequences are PRHDT and FYEKMQ (reference sequence). The ends lost 5 bases at V and 0 bases at J; junction bases unmatched: 8. CDR3 bases: TGTGCCAGCAGCCTCGGGACAGTGACTAGCACAGATACGCAGTATTTT. This sequence encodes CASSLGTVTSTDTQYF. The complete variable domain, with remaining parts taken from reference TRBV13 and TRBJ2-3, reads AAGVIQSPRHLIKEKRETATLKCYPIPRHDTVYWYQQGPGQDPQFLISFYEKMQSDKGSIPDRFSAQQFSDYHSELNMSSLELGDSALYFCASSLGTVTSTDTQYFGPGTRLTVL.

J is TRBJ2-7 and V is TRBV4-3; D unclear. Germline lookup yields CDR1 LGHNA and CDR2 YSLEER. The CDR3 contains 15 residues. V was pared by 4 bases and J by 3 bases, with 16 bases between. The DNA for the CDR3 is TGCGCCAGCAGCCTCGATAGGGCGTCTCTCTACGAGCAGTACTTC. The encoded protein is CASSLDRASLYEQYF.

This chain connects TRBV2 to TRBJ2-7; the match to TRBD2 covers 7 bases. The length of the CDR3 is 15 residues. Trimming at V came to 8 bases and at J to 3 bases, leaving 13 bases not matched to a gene. CDR1 and CDR2 from the germline V gene are SNHLY and FYNNEI. The CDR3 DNA sequence: TGTGCCAGCTTGGGGGGGGAAACTAGTGGCTACGAGCAGTACTTC. Translated: CASLGGETSGYEQYF. The variable domain in full, completed from reference TRBV2 and TRBJ2-7, reads EPEVTQTPSHQVTQMGQEVILRCVPISNHLYFYWYRQILGQKVEFLVSFYNNEISEKSEIFDDQFSVERPDGSNFTLKIRSTKLEDSAMYFCASLGGETSGYEQYFGPGTRLTVT.